This is a list of T cell receptor beta chains from one sample in a study of radiation and T cells in renal cell carcinoma. The repertoire was sequenced with immunoSEQ multiplex PCR; TCRdb's copy has only in-frame clones and lacks some. The sample has just over 150,000 clones, about nine tenths seen once; the top ten hold approximately 12%. This specimen consisted of blood, obtained from a patient whose treatment included radiotherapy and nephrectomy. These receptors were collected from a woman in her 50s with renal cell carcinoma. Each CDR3 is given with its conserved first and last residue. A D gene is named only where the DNA matches it firmly. Clone size is not always given. Where it is, it says once, few, many or a class for expanded clones.

J: TRBJ2-7
V: TRBV4-3
size: -
D: TRBD1
CDR3: CASSQDLTGASYEQYF
DNA: TGCGCCAGCAGCCAAGATTTAACAGGGGCATCCTACGAGCAGTACTTC

J: TRBJ1-1
V: TRBV7-9
size: -
D: -
CDR3: CASSLGRENTEAFF
DNA: TGTGCCAGCAGCTTAGGGCGGGAGAACACTGAAGCTTTCTTT

J: TRBJ1-2
V: TRBV9
size: -
D: -
CDR3: CASSRDSNYGYTF
DNA: TGTGCCAGCAGCAGGGACTCTAACTATGGCTACACCTTC

J: TRBJ2-7
V: TRBV12-5
size: -
D: -
CDR3: CASGLPRGGDLYEQYF
DNA: TGTGCTAGTGGTTTGCCACGTGGCGGGGATCTCTACGAGCAGTACTTC

J: TRBJ2-4
V: TRBV9
size: -
D: TRBD1
CDR3: CASSVRTGQVGDIQYF
DNA: TGTGCCAGCAGCGTACGTACAGGACAGGTAGGGGACATTCAGTACTTC

J: TRBJ1-1
V: TRBV19
size: -
D: -
CDR3: CASSVVRGNTEAFF
DNA: TGTGCCAGCAGCGTTGTCAGGGGGAACACTGAAGCTTTCTTT

J: TRBJ1-1
V: TRBV30
size: few
D: -
CDR3: CAWSVSRGDTEAFF
DNA: TGTGCCTGGAGTGTCTCCAGGGGCGACACTGAAGCTTTCTTT

J: TRBJ1-4
V: TRBV4-3
size: -
D: -
CDR3: CASSHSSFPGTTNEKLFF
DNA: TGCGCCAGCAGCCATTCATCCTTCCCGGGTACAACTAATGAAAAACTGTTTTTT

J: TRBJ1-4
V: TRBV19
size: -
D: -
CDR3: CASSMGRGSNEKLFF
DNA: TGTGCCAGTAGTATGGGCCGGGGGTCTAATGAAAAACTGTTTTTT

J: TRBJ1-1
V: TRBV11-2
size: -
D: -
CDR3: CASSPQGYSNTEAFF
DNA: TGTGCCAGCAGCCCCCAGGGCTACTCGAACACTGAAGCTTTCTTT

J: TRBJ2-3
V: TRBV10-1
size: -
D: -
CDR3: CASSDSGTGTDTQYF
DNA: TGCGCCAGCAGTGATAGTGGTACTGGCACAGATACGCAGTATTTT

J: TRBJ1-4
V: TRBV7-2
size: -
D: TRBD1
CDR3: CASSLNGQDNEKLFF
DNA: TGTGCCAGCAGCTTAAACGGACAGGATAATGAAAAACTGTTTTTT

J: TRBJ2-5
V: TRBV5-6
size: once
D: -
CDR3: CASSFRVETQYF
DNA: TGTGCCAGCAGCTTCAGGGTGGAGACCCAGTACTTC

J: TRBJ1-3
V: TRBV5-1
size: -
D: TRBD1
CDR3: CASSWDSPGNTIYF
DNA: TGCGCCAGCAGCTGGGACAGTCCTGGAAACACCATATATTTT

J: TRBJ2-4
V: TRBV19
size: -
D: -
CDR3: CASSTPRTGLAKNIQYF
DNA: TGTGCCAGTAGTACCCCAAGGACTGGTCTAGCCAAAAACATTCAGTACTTC

J: TRBJ1-6
V: TRBV5-1
size: -
D: TRBD1
CDR3: CASSLRVTGDSPLHF
DNA: TGCGCCAGCAGCTTGCGAGTGACAGGGGATTCACCCCTCCACTTT

J: TRBJ2-1
V: TRBV11-3
size: -
D: -
CDR3: CASSALDSSYNEQFF
DNA: TGTGCCAGCAGCGCCCTGGACAGCTCCTACAATGAGCAGTTCTTC

J: TRBJ1-1
V: TRBV19
size: -
D: -
CDR3: CASSTRGDTEAFF
DNA: TGTGCCAGTAGTACCCGGGGGGACACTGAAGCTTTCTTT

J: TRBJ1-2
V: TRBV25-1
size: -
D: -
CDR3: CASSEYGGIHGYTF
DNA: TGTGCCAGCAGTGAATATGGAGGGATTCATGGCTACACCTTC

J: TRBJ1-6
V: TRBV30
size: -
D: TRBD1
CDR3: CAWTGAQGFPLHF
DNA: TGTGCCTGGACTGGTGCACAGGGGTTCCCCCTCCACTTT

J: TRBJ1-1
V: TRBV18
size: -
D: -
CDR3: CASSPGARANTEAFF
DNA: TGTGCCAGCTCACCAGGGGCCAGGGCGAACACTGAAGCTTTCTTT

J: TRBJ2-7
V: TRBV6-1
size: -
D: -
CDR3: CASSLGPSKEQYF
DNA: TGTGCCAGCAGCCTAGGGCCCTCGAAGGAGCAGTACTTC

J: TRBJ2-3
V: TRBV7-9
size: -
D: -
CDR3: CASSLGGLGTDTQYF
DNA: TGTGCCAGCAGCTTAGGAGGATTAGGCACAGATACGCAGTATTTT

J: TRBJ2-1
V: TRBV7-6
size: -
D: TRBD2
CDR3: CASSLSAPTSGGAYYNEQFF
DNA: TGTGCCAGCAGCTTAAGCGCCCCAACTAGCGGGGGGGCCTACTACAATGAGCAGTTCTTC

J: TRBJ1-6
V: TRBV6-1
size: few
D: -
CDR3: CAILSLQGNNSPLHF
DNA: TGTGCCATCTTATCACTTCAGGGGAATAATTCACCCCTCCACTTT

J: TRBJ1-6
V: TRBV11-2
size: -
D: TRBD1
CDR3: CASSLTGEGHSPLHF
DNA: TGTGCCAGCAGCCTCACAGGGGAAGGTCATTCACCCCTCCACTTT

J: TRBJ2-7
V: TRBV5-5
size: -
D: -
CDR3: CASSLLEGRSYEQYF
DNA: TGTGCCAGCAGCTTGTTAGAGGGTCGATCCTACGAGCAGTACTTC

J: TRBJ2-5
V: TRBV10-3
size: -
D: TRBD2
CDR3: CAISASGGKETQYF
DNA: TGTGCCATCAGTGCTAGCGGGGGGAAAGAGACCCAGTACTTC

J: TRBJ2-3
V: TRBV4-1
size: -
D: TRBD1
CDR3: CASSRRTGDTDTQYF
DNA: TGCGCCAGCAGCCGAAGGACAGGGGACACAGATACGCAGTATTTT

J: TRBJ1-2
V: TRBV5-1
size: -
D: -
CDR3: CASSLDRPLSYGYTF
DNA: TGCGCCAGCAGCTTAGACAGGCCGCTATCCTATGGCTACACCTTC

J: TRBJ2-3
V: TRBV5-1
size: once
D: -
CDR3: CASSGADTQYF
DNA: TGCGCCAGCTCCGGCGCAGATACGCAGTATTTT

J: TRBJ1-1
V: TRBV6-4
size: -
D: -
CDR3: CASSVDRFSEAFF
DNA: TGTGCCAGCAGTGTCGACAGGTTTTCCGAAGCTTTCTTT

J: TRBJ1-6
V: TRBV10-3
size: -
D: -
CDR3: CAISPGPDSPLHF
DNA: TGTGCCATCAGTCCGGGCCCAGATTCACCCCTCCACTTT

J: TRBJ2-5
V: TRBV7-2
size: -
D: TRBD2
CDR3: CASSFGTTLETQYF
DNA: TGTGCCAGCAGTTTTGGGACTACTTTAGAGACCCAGTACTTC

J: TRBJ1-2
V: TRBV18
size: -
D: -
CDR3: CASSPGADYGYTF
DNA: TGTGCCAGCTCCCCAGGGGCGGACTATGGCTACACCTTC

J: TRBJ1-2
V: TRBV29-1
size: -
D: -
CDR3: CSARREEDGYTF
DNA: TGCAGCGCCCGCAGGGAAGAGGATGGCTACACCTTC